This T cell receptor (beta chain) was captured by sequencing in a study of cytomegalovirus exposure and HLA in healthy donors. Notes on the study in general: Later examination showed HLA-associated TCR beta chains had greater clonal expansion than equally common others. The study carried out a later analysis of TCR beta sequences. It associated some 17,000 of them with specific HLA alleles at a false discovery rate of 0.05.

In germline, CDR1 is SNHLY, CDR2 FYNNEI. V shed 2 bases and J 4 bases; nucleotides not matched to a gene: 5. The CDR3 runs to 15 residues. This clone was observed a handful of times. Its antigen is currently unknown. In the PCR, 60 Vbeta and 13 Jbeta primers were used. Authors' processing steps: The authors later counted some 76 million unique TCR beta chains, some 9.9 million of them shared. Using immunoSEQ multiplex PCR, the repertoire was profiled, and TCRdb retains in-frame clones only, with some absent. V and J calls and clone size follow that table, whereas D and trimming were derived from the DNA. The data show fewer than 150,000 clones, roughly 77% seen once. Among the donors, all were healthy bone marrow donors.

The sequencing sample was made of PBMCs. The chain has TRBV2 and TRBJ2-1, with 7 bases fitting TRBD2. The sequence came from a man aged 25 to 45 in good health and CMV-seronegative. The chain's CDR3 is CASSENSGPYNEQFF. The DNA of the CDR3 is TGTGCCAGCAGTGAAAATAGCGGGCCTTACAATGAGCAGTTCTTC.